The present T cell receptor (beta chain) was sequenced within a study of shared clonotypes between healthy human individuals. Study-level information: A couple of female and three male donors aged 18 to 49 were enrolled. Three plates each covered CD4 naive and memory; CD8 naive two, CD8 memory one.

Study-wide points: Compared with memory subsets, naive subsets generally had larger estimated richness. Depth was large, yet rarefaction showed that sorted-subset sequencing was incomplete.

Repertoires were generated with immunoSEQ multiplex PCR, while TCRdb's copy carries only in-frame clones and drops some. The repertoire holds over a million clones, with roughly 96% as singletons. CDR1 is SSHAT, CDR2 FNYEAQ, per germline (reference sequence). The CDR3 is 13 residues long. About this clone: Its antigen is not identified. At one of its ends the junction is not consistent with the germline gene, which may arise from a read error.

The sample comprised naive CD4+ T cells sorted from blood. Subset reported: CD45RA+ positively selected. The rearrangement joins TRBV7-7 to TRBJ2-1; no clear D gene. The source of this sequence is a man under 40 in good health. CDR3 amino acids: CASSVERHNEQFF. In nucleotides, the CDR3 is TGTGCTAGCAGCGTAGAACGTCACAATGAGCAGTTCTTC.